This entry concerns a single T cell receptor beta chain. What it recognizes is unknown. The sample is drawn from a study of beta chain features in type 1 diabetes. Study-wide results and limits: It was possible that PCR favored shorter templates, equally so in patients and controls. Comparison showed that naive, central memory and Treg TCRB repertoires appeared more similar among patients than among healthy donors.

Expressed TCRB transcripts were sequenced because the entire RNA isolate underwent reverse transcription. Data came from immunoSEQ multiplex PCR; TCRdb stores just in-frame clones and leaves some out. The sample includes 860,000 or so clones, roughly 16% of them seen just once. CDR1 SGDLS and CDR2 YYNGEE come from the germline V gene. The V segment lost 2 bases and the J segment 3 bases; nucleotides outside the gene matches: 5. The CDR3 is 14 amino acids. The clonotype originates from a young woman in good health. J is TRBJ2-7 and V is TRBV9; TRBD2 agrees at 7 bases. The material sequenced was naive CD4+ T cells from blood. CDR3 in amino acids: CASSVSGQDYEQYF. The CDR3 DNA reads as TGTGCCAGCAGCGTTAGCGGGCAGGACTACGAGCAGTACTTC.